Shown below are 24 T cell receptor beta chains from a single sample sequenced in a study of vaccination effects on CD4 cells after COVID-19 (dated by TCRdb to about 2022). No antigens are known for them. Preparation of the library involved the immunoSEQ multiplex PCR assay. TCRdb provides this immuneACCESS table in a form limited to in-frame rearrangements. Some clones are lacking; in checked studies, under half of them reflect an unresolved V gene, and why the rest are absent is not known. Here the sample has tens of thousands of clones; around 69% occur a single time. 2% to 3% of the sample is in the top ten clones. After less than eleven days of culture, CD4+ T cells were isolated with the EasySep CD4+ T cell isolation kit. Two doses of either the BNT162b2 or the mRNA-1273 mRNA SARS-CoV-2 vaccine were administered to participants. This specimen consisted of CD4+ T cells from PBMCs cultured without peptide, obtained after COVID-19 vaccination. The receptor set was obtained from a human donor who received a COVID-19 vaccine.

The chain employs TRBV23-1 and TRBJ2-7; the D gene could be TRBD1 or TRBD2 (5 bases each). TRBV23-1 is known as an ORF, though its function is uncertain. The CDR3 sequence is 15 residues long. V was trimmed by 3 bases and J by 0 bases, leaving 12 bases between them. Written as DNA, the CDR3 is TGCGCCAGCAGTCATACGGGGCTGAGCTCCTACGAGCAGTACGTC. This codes for CASSHTGLSSYEQYV.

This clone was seen a few times. The V gene is TRBV5-5, the J gene TRBJ1-5; tentatively, D is TRBD1 (5 bases). V was trimmed by 2 bases and J by 3 bases, leaving 9 bases between them. The CDR3 loop spans 14 amino acids. Germline lookup yields CDR1 SGHKS and CDR2 YYEKEE (reference sequence). CDR3 DNA: TGTGCCAGCAGCTTAGGGGCGGTCAATCAGCCCCAGCATTTT. This gives the protein CASSLGAVNQPQHF.

V is TRBV5-1 and J is TRBJ1-2; D is possibly TRBD1 (6 bases). The CDR3 has 14 residues. V lost 0 bases, J lost 7 bases, and 13 bases lay in between. CDR1 is SGHRS, CDR2 YFSETQ, per germline. This CDR3 reads CASSLVTGAGGYTF. CDR3 DNA sequence: TGCGCCAGCAGCTTGGTCACGGGGGCTGGTGGCTACACCTTC.

V gene TRBV24-1 combines with J gene TRBJ2-1; weak D call: TRBD2 (5 bases). This CDR3 is 15 amino acids long. Germline V CDR1 and CDR2: KGHDR, SFDVKD. V shed 4 bases and J shed 6 bases, with 15 bases lying between them. The CDR3 region is CATSDPSLAFNEQFF. CDR3 DNA sequence: TGTGCCACCAGTGACCCTTCGCTAGCTTTCAATGAGCAGTTCTTC.

This chain links TRBV14 with TRBJ1-1; D remains ambiguous. Germline CDR1 and CDR2: SGHDN and FVKESK. Trimming left V 1 base short and J 7 bases short, with 10 bases between. This CDR3 is built from 13 residues. The CDR3 here is CASSQGQKREAFF. CDR3 DNA: TGTGCCAGCAGCCAAGGGCAGAAACGTGAAGCTTTCTTT.

This clone appeared a few times. The chain combines TRBV18 with TRBJ1-5; D remains ambiguous. Trimming cost V 4 bases and J 2 bases, with 9 bases left between them. Germline V gene data show CDR1 as KGHSH and CDR2 as LQKENI. This CDR3 has 14 amino acids. The CDR3 here is CASSRGQGNQPQHF. For the CDR3, the DNA is TGTGCCAGCTCACGAGGGCAGGGCAATCAGCCCCAGCATTTT.

V usage is TRBV5-4 and J usage is TRBJ2-1, with 8 nucleotides matching TRBD1. The germline CDR1 and CDR2 sequences are SGHNT and YYREEE (reference sequence). The CDR3 covers 13 residues. V lost 4 bases, J lost 8 bases, and 5 bases stayed unmatched. The CDR3 loop is CASSKDRVDEQFF. In nucleotides, the CDR3 is TGTGCCAGCAGCAAGGACAGGGTGGATGAGCAGTTCTTC.

The chain joins TRBV2 to TRBJ1-3; D gene unclear. V lost 7 bases and J lost 1, with 11 bases in between. CDR3 length equals 14 residues. Germline CDR1 is SNHLY and CDR2 is FYNNEI. In nucleotides, the CDR3 is TGTGCCAGCAATTCGCGGGGTTCTGGAAACACCATATATTTT. Its translation is CASNSRGSGNTIYF.

This clone was seen once. The chain couples TRBV5-1 to TRBJ1-2; the match to TRBD1 covers 7 bases. This CDR3 has 13 residues. Germline values: CDR1 SGHRS, CDR2 YFSETQ. Trimming at V came to 4 bases and at J to 8 bases, leaving 8 bases not matched to a gene. The CDR3: CASSHQGEGGYTF. The CDR3 DNA reads as TGCGCCAGCAGCCATCAGGGGGAGGGAGGCTACACCTTC.

This rearrangement joins TRBV30 to TRBJ1-6; 7 positions match TRBD1. This CDR3 is built from 17 residues. CDR1 is GTSNPN, CDR2 SVGIG, per germline (reference sequence). V dropped 3 bases and J dropped 0; count of bases not matched to a gene: 8. For the CDR3, the DNA is TGTGCCTGGAGAATCGACAGGGCGAGCTCCTATAATTCACCCCTCCACTTT. Protein sequence: CAWRIDRASSYNSPLHF. The full variable domain, in which reference TRBV30 and TRBJ1-6 provide the parts outside the CDR3, is SQTIHQWPATLVQPVGSPLSLECTVEGTSNPNLYWYRQAAGRGLQLLFYSVGIGQISSEVPQNLSASRPQDRQFILSSKKLLLSDSGFYLCAWRIDRASSYNSPLHFGNGTRLTVT.

The rearrangement uses TRBV7-9 and TRBJ2-2; no firm D call. The CDR3 totals 14 residues. Germline V gene data show CDR1 as SEHNR and CDR2 as FQNEAQ (reference sequence). V shed 5 bases and J shed 5 bases, with 12 bases lying between them. The CDR3 here is CASSPGRMTGELFF. The CDR3 DNA reads as TGTGCCAGCAGCCCCGGACGGATGACCGGGGAGCTGTTTTTT.

This chain links TRBV3-1 (or the pseudogene TRBV3-2) with TRBJ2-3; 7 bases are a match to TRBD1. The CDR3 sequence is 17 residues long. Germline assignment: CDR1 LGHDT and CDR2 YNNKEL (reference sequence). V lost 0 bases, J lost 0 bases, and 6 bases stayed unmatched. The CDR3 DNA follows: TGTGCCAGCAGCCAAGATAAGGGGGCTACCAGCACAGATACGCAGTATTTT. Translation: CASSQDKGATSTDTQYF.

This chain links TRBV21-1 with TRBJ2-4; TRBD2, as called in the table, went unchecked against the DNA. TRBV21-1 is deemed a pseudogene. The CDR3 is 18 amino acids. In DNA form, the CDR3 reads TGTGCCAGCAGCCACAGAAAAAAGCGGGGGAACTCCAAAAACATTCAGTACTTC. It translates to CASSHRKKRGNSKNIQYF.

V is TRBV5-1 and J is TRBJ2-5; no firm D call. With 2 bases removed from V and 4 bases from J, the gap between germline ends came to 12 bases. The length of the CDR3 is 14 residues. The germline CDR1 and CDR2 sequences are SGHRS and YFSETQ. CDR3: CASSFLVAGETQYF. For the CDR3, the DNA is TGCGCCAGCAGCTTTCTGGTCGCTGGAGAGACCCAGTACTTC.

The rearrangement joins TRBV18 to TRBJ2-7; no firm D call. Trimming removed 6 bases from V and 3 bases from J, with 9 bases in between. The V gene's germline CDR1 is KGHSH and CDR2 LQKENI. The length of the CDR3 is 12 residues. CDR3 loop: CASSENNYEQYV. CDR3 in DNA: TGTGCCAGCTCGGAGAATAACTACGAGCAGTACGTC.

CDR3 region: CASRLPGQGNTEAFF. The CDR3 DNA sequence: TGTGCCAGCAGACTCCCGGGACAGGGGAACACTGAAGCTTTCTTT. This sequence joins TRBV27 and TRBJ1-1; 9 nucleotides agree with TRBD1. The V segment lost 6 bases and the J segment 1 base; nucleotides outside the gene matches: 6. The CDR3 covers 15 residues. CDR1 and CDR2 (germline): MNHEY, SMNVEV (reference sequence).

This clone was detected only a few times. The genes are TRBV29-1 and TRBJ1-2, with D unclear. Germline CDR1 and CDR2: SQVTM and ANQGSEA. The germline V and J ends were trimmed by 5 bases and 2 bases, with 6 bases remaining between them. This CDR3 contains 11 residues. CDR3: CSVRWNYGYTF. CDR3 nucleotides: TGCAGCGTTAGATGGAACTATGGCTACACCTTC.

This sequence joins TRBV7-8 and TRBJ1-1; no clear D gene. CDR1 is SGHVS, CDR2 FQNEAQ, per germline. The CDR3 is 16 residues long. V gave up 0 bases and J gave up 0 bases, with 11 bases separating them. For the CDR3, the DNA is TGTGCCAGCAGCTTAGCGGCCGTGGCTATGAACACTGAAGCTTTCTTT. Amino acid sequence: CASSLAAVAMNTEAFF.

This clone occurred a few times. The chain has TRBV5-6 and TRBJ1-2; D is undetermined. Looked up from germline, CDR1 is SGHDT and CDR2 is YYEEEE. This CDR3 has 13 amino acids. Trimming took 4 bases from V and 8 from J, leaving 15 bases between them. CDR3 DNA sequence: TGTGCCAGCAGCAAACGGGCAGGCTGGGGCTACACCTTC. Translated: CASSKRAGWGYTF.

In this sample, this clone turned up once. The J gene is TRBJ1-1, the V gene TRBV29-1; 9 positions agree with TRBD1. Germline V gives CDR1 SQVTM, CDR2 ANQGSEA. This CDR3 is built from 13 residues. The trim removed 6 bases at V and 0 bases at J, leaving 2 bases unmatched. This CDR3 is CSVGDRVNTEAFF. The CDR3 DNA reads TGCAGCGTGGGGGACAGGGTGAACACTGAAGCTTTCTTT.

This clone was picked up a small number of times. V is TRBV7-3 and J is TRBJ1-2, with a tentative D call TRBD1 (5 bases). This CDR3 spans 12 amino acids. Trimming removed 0 bases at V and 8 bases at J, with 7 bases between. CDR1 is SGHTA, CDR2 FQGTGA, per germline. The CDR3 protein is CASSLTGVGYTF. CDR3 bases: TGTGCCAGCAGCTTAACAGGGGTGGGCTACACCTTC.

This chain uses TRBV7-3 with TRBJ1-2, with D maybe TRBD1 (5 bases). The ends were cut back, 3 bases at V and 5 bases at J, with 10 bases in the middle. The germline CDR1 and CDR2 sequences are SGHTA and FQGTGA. The CDR3 length is 13 residues. The CDR3 nucleotides read TGTGCCAGCAGCTTCTACCCAGGGTATGGCTACACCTTC. Translated: CASSFYPGYGYTF.

CDR3 protein: CASSLAFGWSANTEAFF. In nucleotides, the CDR3 is TGCGCCAGCAGCTTGGCCTTCGGGTGGTCGGCGAACACTGAAGCTTTCTTT. V and J are TRBV5-1 and TRBJ1-1; D remains ambiguous. The germline gives CDR1 SGHRS, CDR2 YFSETQ. V was trimmed by 0 bases and J by 1 base, leaving 16 bases between them. There are 17 residues in the CDR3.

This clone occurred once. The chain joins TRBV19 to TRBJ2-7; D is perhaps TRBD1 (5 bases). This CDR3 region has 13 residues. In germline, CDR1 is LNHDA, CDR2 SQIVND (reference sequence). V was trimmed by 9 bases and J by 0 bases, leaving 12 bases between them. The CDR3 loop reads CASRDRTSYEQYV. The CDR3 bases are TGTGCCAGCAGAGACAGAACCTCCTACGAGCAGTACGTC.